The source of this T cell receptor (beta chain) is a study of blood T cell repertoires in COVID-19. The method was immunoSEQ multiplex PCR; TCRdb's version includes in-frame clones alone and lacks a portion of them. The repertoire holds hundreds of thousands of clones, with roughly nine tenths as singletons. From germline, CDR1 is MNHNS and CDR2 SASEGT. The V and J ends lost 7 bases and 8 bases respectively, with 12 bases between them. This CDR3 contains 12 residues. This clone was recorded once. The material sequenced was PBMCs or T cells enriched from blood (not recorded which). The chain has TRBV6-1 and TRBJ2-1, with D perhaps matching TRBD1 (5 bases). This TCR was recovered from a woman aged 55-69 years who had recovered from COVID-19. The CDR3 loop is CASISWGYEQFF. The CDR3, as DNA: TGTGCCAGCATATCGTGGGGCTATGAGCAGTTCTTC.